This passage covers 13 T cell receptor beta chains from one sample sequenced in a study of technical replicates of blood from a handful of donors. The table came from immunoSEQ multiplex PCR; TCRdb's copy has only in-frame clones and leaves some out. The data hold tens of thousands of clones, with 92% observed a single time. The sample consisted of T cells isolated from PBMCs. These receptors were taken from a human donor in good health.

The J gene is TRBJ2-3, the V gene TRBV6-4; no definite D call. The length of the CDR3 is 14 residues. Trimming shortened V by 2 bases and J by 1 base, and 7 bases separated the two germline ends. The germline V gene has CDR1 MRHNA and CDR2 SNTAGT. CDR3 region: CASSDNSRTDTQYF. For the CDR3, the DNA is TGTGCCAGCAGTGACAACTCCCGCACAGATACGCAGTATTTT.

The chain joins TRBV5-1 to TRBJ1-1; D not certain. Germline V gene sequence: CDR1 SGHRS, CDR2 YFSETQ. V was shortened by 0 bases and J by 7 bases, with 10 bases between the two germline ends. The CDR3 extends over 13 amino acids. The CDR3 reads CASSLDPTLEAFF. CDR3 coding DNA: TGCGCCAGCAGCTTGGACCCTACCCTTGAAGCTTTCTTT.

The chain has TRBV11-2 and TRBJ1-1; 7 positions match TRBD1. V lost 2 bases, J lost 8 bases, and 5 bases stayed unmatched. Germline V gives CDR1 SGHAT, CDR2 FQNNGV. The CDR3 covers 13 residues. The CDR3 region is CASSLSTGTEAFF. The CDR3 DNA sequence: TGTGCCAGCAGCTTATCGACAGGGACAGAAGCTTTCTTT.

This rearrangement joins TRBV7-9 to TRBJ1-3; D uncertain. The germline CDR1 and CDR2 sequences are SEHNR and FQNEAQ (reference sequence). Trimming took off 2 bases at V and 2 bases at J, with 13 bases between the two ends. CDR3 size: 16 residues. The CDR3: CASSLNAPGPGNTIYF. CDR3 sequence (DNA): TGTGCCAGCAGCTTAAACGCGCCAGGCCCTGGAAACACCATATATTTT.

V gene TRBV29-1 combines with J gene TRBJ2-1; no definite D call. This CDR3 is 9 amino acids long. Germline CDR1 and CDR2: SQVTM and ANQGSEA. Trimming stripped 5 bases from V and 12 bases from J, with 8 bases between. The CDR3 loop reads CSVSPLQFF. The CDR3 DNA follows: TGCAGCGTTTCCCCCTTGCAGTTCTTC.

Only one count was recorded for this clone. V is TRBV2 and J is TRBJ2-2, with D perhaps matching TRBD1 (7 bases). This CDR3 spans 15 amino acids. Germline V gene sequence: CDR1 SNHLY, CDR2 FYNNEI. V was shortened by 2 bases and J by 4 bases, with 11 bases between the two germline ends. This chain's CDR3 is CASSEPEGATGELFF. DNA of the CDR3: TGTGCCAGCAGTGAACCGGAGGGGGCCACCGGGGAGCTGTTTTTT.

The CDR3 DNA reads TGCGCCAGCAGCTTGGGAGGAGATACGCAGTATTTT. Its protein product is CASSLGGDTQYF. The chain has TRBV5-1 and TRBJ2-3; D uncertain. This CDR3 contains 12 residues. Deletions cut 0 bases from V and 5 bases from J, with 4 bases between. The germline V gene has CDR1 SGHRS and CDR2 YFSETQ.

This chain uses TRBV2 with TRBJ2-7; D remains ambiguous. The germline CDR1 and CDR2 sequences are SNHLY and FYNNEI. V gave up 7 bases and J gave up 3 bases, with 22 bases separating them. The CDR3 is 16 residues long. CDR3 sequence reads: CASIGSEARGRYEQYF. The CDR3 DNA sequence: TGTGCCAGCATAGGAAGCGAAGCTCGAGGCCGCTACGAGCAGTACTTC.

The chain joins TRBV29-1 to TRBJ1-5; 7 bases match TRBD1. V gave up 5 bases and J gave up 0 bases; unmatched junction bases: 7. The CDR3 covers 15 residues. From germline, CDR1 is SQVTM and CDR2 ANQGSEA. The CDR3: CSVLDRDGSNQPQHF. CDR3 sequence (DNA): TGCAGCGTTTTAGACAGGGACGGTAGCAATCAGCCCCAGCATTTT. Full variable domain (outside the CDR3, taken from reference TRBV29-1 and TRBJ1-5): SAVISQKPSRDICQRGTSLTIQCQVDSQVTMMFWYRQQPGQSLTLIATANQGSEATYESGFVIDKFPISRPNLTFSTLTVSNMSPEDSSIYLCSVLDRDGSNQPQHFGDGTRLSIL.

The chain combines TRBV4-3 with TRBJ2-7; no clear D gene. CDR1 and CDR2 from the germline V gene are LGHNA and YSLEER. Between the trimmed V and J ends, which lost 1 base and 0 bases, there was a span of 7 bases. This CDR3 has 14 amino acids. The CDR3 loop reads CASSQVALSYEQYF. As DNA, the CDR3 is TGCGCCAGCAGCCAAGTGGCTCTCTCCTACGAGCAGTACTTC.

The chain recombines TRBV5-4 with TRBJ2-3; D might be TRBD1 (5 bases). CDR1 and CDR2 (germline): SGHNT, YYREEE (reference sequence). V was clipped by 4 bases and J by 4 bases, with 10 bases between them. The CDR3 consists of 13 residues. The CDR3 spells CASSLQVSDTQYF. The CDR3 nucleotides are TGTGCCAGCAGCCTACAGGTTTCAGATACGCAGTATTTT.

This CDR3 reads CASSFMTGNIQYF. CDR3 coding DNA: TGTGCCAGCAGTTTTATGACAGGAAACATTCAGTACTTC. V usage is TRBV28 and J usage is TRBJ2-4; TRBD1 is a possible D gene (6 bases). This CDR3 has 13 residues. Trimming removed 3 bases at V and 6 bases at J, with 9 bases between. Germline CDR1 and CDR2: MDHEN and SYDVKM.

This chain joins TRBV19 and TRBJ1-1; D gene unclear. V was shortened by 5 bases and J by 4 bases, with 14 bases between the two germline ends. CDR1 LNHDA and CDR2 SQIVND come from the germline V gene (reference sequence). The CDR3 loop spans 14 amino acids. DNA for the CDR3: TGTGCCAGTAGTTCAATGAGGGTAGGCACTGAAGCTTTCTTT. Amino acids: CASSSMRVGTEAFF.